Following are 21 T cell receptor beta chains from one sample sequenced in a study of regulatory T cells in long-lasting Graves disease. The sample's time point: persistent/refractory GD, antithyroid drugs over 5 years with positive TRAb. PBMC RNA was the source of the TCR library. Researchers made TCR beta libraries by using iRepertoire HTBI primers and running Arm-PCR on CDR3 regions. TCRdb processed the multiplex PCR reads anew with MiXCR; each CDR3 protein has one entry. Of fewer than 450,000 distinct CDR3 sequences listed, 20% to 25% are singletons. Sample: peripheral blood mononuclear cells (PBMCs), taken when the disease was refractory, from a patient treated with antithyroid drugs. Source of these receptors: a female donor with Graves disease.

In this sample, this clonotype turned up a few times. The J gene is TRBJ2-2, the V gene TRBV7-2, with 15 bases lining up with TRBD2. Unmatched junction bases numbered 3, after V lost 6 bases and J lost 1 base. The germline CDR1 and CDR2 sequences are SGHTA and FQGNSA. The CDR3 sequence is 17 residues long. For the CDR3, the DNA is TGTGCCAGCAGATGGGGACTAGCGGGAGGGAACACCGGGGAGCTGTTTTTT. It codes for CASRWGLAGGNTGELFF.

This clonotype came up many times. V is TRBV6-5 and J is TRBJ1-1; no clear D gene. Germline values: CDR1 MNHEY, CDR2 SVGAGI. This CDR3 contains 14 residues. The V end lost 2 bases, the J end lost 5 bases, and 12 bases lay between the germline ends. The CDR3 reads CASSYSSGRTEAFF. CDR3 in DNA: TGTGCCAGCAGTTACAGTTCCGGCCGGACTGAAGCTTTCTTT.

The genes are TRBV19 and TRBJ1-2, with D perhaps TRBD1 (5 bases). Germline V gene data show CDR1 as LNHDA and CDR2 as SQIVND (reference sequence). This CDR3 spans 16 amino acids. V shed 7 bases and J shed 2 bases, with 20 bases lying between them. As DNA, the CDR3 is TGTGCCAGTAATAACCCGGGGAGGGGCGCGAACTATGGCTACACCTTC. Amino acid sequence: CASNNPGRGANYGYTF.

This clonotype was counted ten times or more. The CDR3 DNA reads as TGTGCCAGCAGTGGACAGGTTGGGGAGACCCAGTACTTC. Translated: CASSGQVGETQYF. J is TRBJ2-5 and V is TRBV2, with a possible D match to TRBD1 (6 bases). The length of the CDR3 is 13 residues. The germline V gene has CDR1 SNHLY and CDR2 FYNNEI. Trimming removed 4 bases from V and 5 bases from J, with 11 bases in between.

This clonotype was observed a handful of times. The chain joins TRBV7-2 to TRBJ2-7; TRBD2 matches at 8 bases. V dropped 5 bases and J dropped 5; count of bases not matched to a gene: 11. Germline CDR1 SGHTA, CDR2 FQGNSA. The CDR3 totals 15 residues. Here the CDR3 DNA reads TGTGCCAGCAGCCCTAACGGACTAGCTGGGCACGAGCAGTACTTC. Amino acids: CASSPNGLAGHEQYF.

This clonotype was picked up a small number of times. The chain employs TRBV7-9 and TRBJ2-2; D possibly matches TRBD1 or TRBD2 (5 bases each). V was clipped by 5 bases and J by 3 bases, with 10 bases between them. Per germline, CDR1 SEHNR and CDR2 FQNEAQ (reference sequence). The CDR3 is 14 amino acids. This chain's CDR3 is CASSRDGDTGELFF. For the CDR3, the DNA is TGTGCCAGCAGCCGGGACGGAGACACCGGGGAGCTGTTTTTT. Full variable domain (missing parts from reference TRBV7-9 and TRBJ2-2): DTGVSQNPRHKITKRGQNVTFRCDPISEHNRLYWYRQTLGQGPEFLTYFQNEAQLEKSRLLSDRFSAERPKGSFSTLEIQRTEQGDSAMYLCASSRDGDTGELFFGEGSRLTVL.

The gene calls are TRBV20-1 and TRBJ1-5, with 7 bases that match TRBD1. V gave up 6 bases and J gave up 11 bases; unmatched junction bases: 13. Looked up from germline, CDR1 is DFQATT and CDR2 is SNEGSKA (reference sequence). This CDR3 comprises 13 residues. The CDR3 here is CSAQRDSPRTQHF. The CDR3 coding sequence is TGCAGTGCCCAAAGGGACAGCCCCCGTACCCAGCATTTT.

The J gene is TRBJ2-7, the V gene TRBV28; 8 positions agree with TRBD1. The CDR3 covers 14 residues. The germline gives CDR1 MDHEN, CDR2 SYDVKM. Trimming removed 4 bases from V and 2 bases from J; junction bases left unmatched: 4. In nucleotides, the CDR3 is TGTGCCAGCAGTTGGACAGGGCGCGCCTACGAGCAGTACTTC. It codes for CASSWTGRAYEQYF.

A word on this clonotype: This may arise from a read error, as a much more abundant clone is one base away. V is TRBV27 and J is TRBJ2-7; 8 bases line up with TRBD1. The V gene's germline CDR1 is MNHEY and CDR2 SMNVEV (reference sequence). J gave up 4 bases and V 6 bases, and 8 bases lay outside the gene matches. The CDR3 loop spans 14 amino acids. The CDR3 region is CASRRAGGTYEQYF. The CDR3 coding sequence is TGTGCCAGCAGACGGGCAGGGGGCACGTACGAGCAGTACTTC.

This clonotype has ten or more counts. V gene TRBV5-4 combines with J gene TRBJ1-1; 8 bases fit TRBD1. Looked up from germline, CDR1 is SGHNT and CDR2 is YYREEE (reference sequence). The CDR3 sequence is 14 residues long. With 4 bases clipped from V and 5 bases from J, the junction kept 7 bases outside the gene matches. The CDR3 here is CASSAPGGRTEAFF. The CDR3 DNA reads TGTGCCAGCAGCGCACCAGGGGGCCGGACTGAAGCTTTCTTT.

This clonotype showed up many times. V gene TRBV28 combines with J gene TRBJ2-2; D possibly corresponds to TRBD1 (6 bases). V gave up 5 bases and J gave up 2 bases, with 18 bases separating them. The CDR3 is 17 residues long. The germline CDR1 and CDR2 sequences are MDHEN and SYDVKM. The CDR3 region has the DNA TGTGCCAGCAGTAAAGGGGCCGGGACACCTAACACCGGGGAGCTGTTTTTT. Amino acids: CASSKGAGTPNTGELFF.

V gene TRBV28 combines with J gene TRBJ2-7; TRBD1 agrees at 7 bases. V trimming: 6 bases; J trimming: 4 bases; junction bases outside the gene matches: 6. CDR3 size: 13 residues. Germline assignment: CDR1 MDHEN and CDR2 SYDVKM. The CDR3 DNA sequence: TGTGCCAGCAGCCCCCCACAGGGGTACGAGCAGTACTTC. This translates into CASSPPQGYEQYF.

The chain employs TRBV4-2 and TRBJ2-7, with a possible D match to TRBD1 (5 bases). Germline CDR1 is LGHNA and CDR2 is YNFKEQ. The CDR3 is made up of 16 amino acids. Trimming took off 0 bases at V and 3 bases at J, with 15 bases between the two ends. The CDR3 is CASSQEPGLKNYEQYF. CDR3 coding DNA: TGTGCCAGCAGCCAAGAGCCAGGGCTAAAGAACTACGAGCAGTACTTC.

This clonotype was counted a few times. CDR3 residues: CASSLALQEQYF. CDR3 DNA sequence: TGTGCCAGCAGCTTAGCGCTACAGGAGCAGTACTTC. The chain has TRBV7-9 and TRBJ2-7, with D unclear. Germline V gene lookup returns CDR1 SEHNR and CDR2 FQNEAQ (reference sequence). CDR3 size: 12 residues. The V end was cut by 0 bases, the J end by 7 bases, with 7 bases between. The full variable domain, in which reference TRBV7-9 and TRBJ2-7 provide the parts outside the CDR3, is DTGVSQNPRHKITKRGQNVTFRCDPISEHNRLYWYRQTLGQGPEFLTYFQNEAQLEKSRLLSDRFSAERPKGSFSTLEIQRTEQGDSAMYLCASSLALQEQYFGPGTRLTVT.

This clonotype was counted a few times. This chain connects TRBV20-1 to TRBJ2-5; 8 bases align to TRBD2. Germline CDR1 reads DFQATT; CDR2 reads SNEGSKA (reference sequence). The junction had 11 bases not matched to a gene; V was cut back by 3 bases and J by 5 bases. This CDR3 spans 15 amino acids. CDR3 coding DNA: TGCAGTGCTAGCCCACTCCTGACTAGCGTTGAGACCCAGTACTTC. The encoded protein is CSASPLLTSVETQYF.

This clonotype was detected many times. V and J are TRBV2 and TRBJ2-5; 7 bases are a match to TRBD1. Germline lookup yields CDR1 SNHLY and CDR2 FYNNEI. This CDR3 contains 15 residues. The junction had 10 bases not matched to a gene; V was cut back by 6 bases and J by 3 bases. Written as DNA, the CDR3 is TGTGCCAGCAGGATTTTGACAGGGAGAAAAGAGACCCAGTACTTC. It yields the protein CASRILTGRKETQYF.

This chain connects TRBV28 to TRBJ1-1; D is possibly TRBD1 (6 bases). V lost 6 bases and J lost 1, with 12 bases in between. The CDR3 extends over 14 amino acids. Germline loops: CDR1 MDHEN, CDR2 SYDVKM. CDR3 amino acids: CASREGGRNTEAFF. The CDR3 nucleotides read TGTGCCAGCAGAGAGGGGGGGCGGAACACTGAAGCTTTCTTT.

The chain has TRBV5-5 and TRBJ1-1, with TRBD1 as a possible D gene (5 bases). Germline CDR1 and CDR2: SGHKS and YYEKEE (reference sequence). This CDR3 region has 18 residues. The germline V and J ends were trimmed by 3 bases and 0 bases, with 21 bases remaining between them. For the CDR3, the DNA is TGTGCCAGCAGCTACCGATCCGGGACTGCGGTCATGAACACTGAAGCTTTCTTT. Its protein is CASSYRSGTAVMNTEAFF. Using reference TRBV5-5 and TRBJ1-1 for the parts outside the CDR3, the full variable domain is DAGVTQSPTHLIKTRGQQVTLRCSPISGHKSVSWYQQVLGQGPQFIFQYYEKEERGRGNFPDRFSARQFPNYSSELNVNALLLGDSALYLCASSYRSGTAVMNTEAFFGQGTRLTVV.

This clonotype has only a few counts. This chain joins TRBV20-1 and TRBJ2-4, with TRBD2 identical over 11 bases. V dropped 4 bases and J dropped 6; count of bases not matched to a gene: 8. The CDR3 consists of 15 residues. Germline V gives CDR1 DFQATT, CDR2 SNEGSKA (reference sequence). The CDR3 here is CSATVAGGQGNIQYF. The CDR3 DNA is TGCAGTGCTACAGTAGCGGGAGGGCAAGGAAACATTCAGTACTTC.

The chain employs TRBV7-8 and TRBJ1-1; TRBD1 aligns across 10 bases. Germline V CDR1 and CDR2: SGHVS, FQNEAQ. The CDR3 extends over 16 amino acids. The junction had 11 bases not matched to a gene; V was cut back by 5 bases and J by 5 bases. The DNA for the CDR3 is TGTGCCAGCAGCCCTGGGACAGGGGCCCTATGGACTGAAGCTTTCTTT. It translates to CASSPGTGALWTEAFF.

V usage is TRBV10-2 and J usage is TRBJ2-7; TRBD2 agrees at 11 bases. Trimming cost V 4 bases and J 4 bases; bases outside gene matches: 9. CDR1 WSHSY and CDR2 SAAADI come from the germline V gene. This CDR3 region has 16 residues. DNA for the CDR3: TGCGCCAGCAGTGGTAACATAGCGGGAGGGGGTTACGAGCAGTACTTC. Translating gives CASSGNIAGGGYEQYF.